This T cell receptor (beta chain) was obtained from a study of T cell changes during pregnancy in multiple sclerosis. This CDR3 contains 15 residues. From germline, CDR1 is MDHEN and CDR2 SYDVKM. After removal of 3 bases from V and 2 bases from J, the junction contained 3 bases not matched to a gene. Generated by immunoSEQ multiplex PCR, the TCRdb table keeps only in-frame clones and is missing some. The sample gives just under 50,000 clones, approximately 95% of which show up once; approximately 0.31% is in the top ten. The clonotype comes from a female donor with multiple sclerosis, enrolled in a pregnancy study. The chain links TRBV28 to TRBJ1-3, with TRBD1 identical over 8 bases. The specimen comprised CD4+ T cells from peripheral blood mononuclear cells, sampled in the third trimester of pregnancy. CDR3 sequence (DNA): TGTGCCAGCAGTTTGCCGACAGGGGCTGGAAACACCATATATTTT. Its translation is CASSLPTGAGNTIYF.